This T cell receptor beta chain was observed in a study of cytomegalovirus exposure and HLA in healthy donors. Study-wide results and limits: Per a prior analysis, the majority of TCR beta V segments were productive roughly 90% or roughly 30% of the time.

Germline CDR1 is MDHEN and CDR2 is SYDVKM. This CDR3 spans 16 amino acids. Trimming stripped 2 bases from V and 9 bases from J, with 20 bases between. Primers for the PCR totalled 60 Vbeta and 13 Jbeta. Profiling relied on immunoSEQ multiplex PCR, and the TCRdb table lists in-frame clones only, not all of them. The data hold over 100,000 clones, with approximately 81% observed a single time. In regard to this clone: Its antigen is still unknown.

Input material: PBMCs. The sequence was collected from a male donor in good health and CMV-seronegative. The rearrangement uses TRBV28 and TRBJ1-5; weak D call: TRBD1 (5 bases). The CDR3 bases are TGTGCCAGCAGTTTACCCGGCGGTACGGGGGTTGGGCCCCAGCATTTT. Residues: CASSLPGGTGVGPQHF.